This T cell receptor beta chain was sequenced in a study of cytomegalovirus exposure and HLA in healthy donors. Primers: 60 Vbeta forward and 13 Jbeta reverse. The repertoire was sequenced with immunoSEQ multiplex PCR; TCRdb's copy has only in-frame clones and lacks some. The repertoire includes around 100,000 clones, roughly 80% of them detected once, and approximately 23% sits in the top ten. This clone came up a few times. Its antigen is currently unknown. The sample contains more than one DNA sequence encoding this CDR3. V was cut by 8 bases and J by 2 bases, with 9 bases left in between. CDR3 length: 12 residues. CDR1 MNHNS and CDR2 SASEGT come from the germline V gene. Points from the study as a whole: A later analysis showed TCR association rates differing by HLA locus, peaking at DRB1 and lowest at HLA-C. In vitro testing confirmed a few CMV-associated chains as specific for CMV antigens. Using the classifier, cytomegalovirus status was reportedly diagnosed with high specificity and sensitivity. Common viral pathogens seemed, in a later analysis, to connect with several of the most significant clusters.

The clonotype was recovered from a man aged 25-45 years in good health and CMV-seropositive. This rearrangement joins TRBV6-1 to TRBJ2-5, with D tentatively TRBD2 (5 bases). Sequenced sample: PBMCs. The CDR3 DNA reads TGTGCCAGCGGACTGGGGCAAGAGACCCAGTACTTC. It translates to CASGLGQETQYF.